The 15 T cell receptor beta chains below were found in one sample sequenced in a study of T cell responses to AZD1222 COVID-19 vaccine. TCRdb's copy holds only in-frame clones and misses some; the assay was immunoSEQ multiplex PCR. The sample has around 150,000 clones; 90% to 95% are singletons. The sample in question was peripheral blood, obtained 28 days after the second AZD1222 dose. These receptors all come from an adult who received the AZD1222 COVID-19 vaccine.

The genes are TRBV7-2 and TRBJ2-2; D possibly corresponds to TRBD1 (6 bases). V lost 7 bases and J 2 bases, leaving 14 bases between the germline ends. The V gene's germline CDR1 is SGHTA and CDR2 FQGNSA. The CDR3 extends over 15 amino acids. The CDR3 protein is CASTPGQTNTGELFF. In DNA form, the CDR3 reads TGTGCCAGCACACCGGGACAAACTAACACCGGGGAGCTGTTTTTT.

The chain joins TRBV19 to TRBJ2-7; D unclear. The germline gives CDR1 LNHDA, CDR2 SQIVND (reference sequence). The CDR3 contains 11 residues. Trimming shortened V by 4 bases and J by 2 bases, and 3 bases separated the two germline ends. The CDR3 sequence: CASSTTYEQYF. DNA of the CDR3: TGTGCCAGTAGTACTACCTACGAGCAGTACTTC.

The chain is built from TRBV9 and TRBJ1-2; TRBD1 matches 7 bases. Losses at the gene ends were 0 bases for V and 4 bases for J; bases not matched to a gene: 3. The CDR3 runs 14 residues. CDR1 and CDR2 (germline): SGDLS, YYNGEE. CDR3 region: CASSVEGAGYGYTF. Written as DNA, the CDR3 is TGTGCCAGCAGCGTAGAGGGGGCCGGCTATGGCTACACCTTC.

The gene calls are TRBV7-9 and TRBJ2-3; 10 nucleotides match TRBD2. Germline V gene lookup returns CDR1 SEHNR and CDR2 FQNEAQ (reference sequence). This CDR3 has 16 amino acids. J lost 0 bases, V lost 6 bases, and 6 bases had no gene match. CDR3 amino acids: CASSQGLAESTDTQYF. The CDR3 DNA reads as TGTGCCAGCAGTCAAGGACTAGCGGAAAGCACAGATACGCAGTATTTT. Full variable domain (remainder filled in from reference TRBV7-9 and TRBJ2-3): DTGVSQNPRHKITKRGQNVTFRCDPISEHNRLYWYRQTLGQGPEFLTYFQNEAQLEKSRLLSDRFSAERPKGSFSTLEIQRTEQGDSAMYLCASSQGLAESTDTQYFGPGTRLTVL.

The V and J genes are TRBV24-1 and TRBJ2-1; 10 bases match TRBD1. CDR3 length: 12 residues. The ends lost 7 bases at V and 12 bases at J; junction bases unmatched: 5. The germline V gene has CDR1 KGHDR and CDR2 SFDVKD. CDR3 bases: TGTGCCACCAGCACCGGGACAGGGGTGCAGTTCTTC. Amino acids: CATSTGTGVQFF.

The chain has TRBV7-9 and TRBJ1-1; TRBD1 might be the D (5 bases). Trimming left V 4 bases short and J 2 bases short, with 17 bases between. The germline V gene encodes CDR1 SEHNR and CDR2 FQNEAQ (reference sequence). The length of the CDR3 is 16 residues. In DNA form, the CDR3 reads TGTGCCAGCAGCTCCCTCGGAGTTCAGGGAAACACTGAAGCTTTCTTT. This sequence encodes CASSSLGVQGNTEAFF.

The count of this clone is one. The chain recombines TRBV9 with TRBJ2-7, with 8 bases aligning to TRBD2. From germline, CDR1 is SGDLS and CDR2 YYNGEE. This CDR3 comprises 15 residues. The trim removed 1 base at V and 4 bases at J, leaving 7 bases unmatched. Here the CDR3 reads CASSVSGSTVYEQYF. CDR3 nucleotide sequence: TGTGCCAGCAGCGTAAGCGGGAGTACGGTATACGAGCAGTACTTC.

This clone showed up just a few times. The chain's CDR3 is CASSSRQGTVYEQYF. The DNA for the CDR3 is TGCGCCAGCAGCTCCAGACAGGGGACCGTCTACGAGCAGTACTTC. The chain joins TRBV5-1 to TRBJ2-7, with 8 bases matching TRBD1. The CDR3 spans 15 residues. The germline gives CDR1 SGHRS, CDR2 YFSETQ. V was pared by 3 bases and J by 3 bases, with 8 bases of the junction left unmatched.

V is TRBV5-1 and J is TRBJ2-1; TRBD1 aligns across 9 bases. V trimming: 4 bases; J trimming: 5 bases; junction bases outside the gene matches: 7. Germline assignment: CDR1 SGHRS and CDR2 YFSETQ. This CDR3 has 15 residues. The CDR3 nucleotides are TGCGCCAGCAGCGGGGACAGGGCTCTAAACAATGAGCAGTTCTTC. Translated: CASSGDRALNNEQFF.

The chain carries TRBV4-2 and TRBJ1-2, with D perhaps matching TRBD1 (5 bases). The CDR3 consists of 14 residues. Deletions cut 3 bases from V and 4 bases from J, with 12 bases between. CDR1 and CDR2 from the germline V gene are LGHNA and YNFKEQ. CDR3 nucleotide sequence: TGTGCCAGCAGCCACGGGGACTGGGGCTATGGCTACACCTTC. Translation: CASSHGDWGYGYTF.

The chain carries TRBV6-5 and TRBJ2-7; weak D call: TRBD2 (5 bases). Trimming pared 0 bases from V and 2 bases from J, leaving 11 bases between. The CDR3 is 15 residues long. Germline CDR1 is MNHEY and CDR2 is SVGAGI. The CDR3 loop reads CASSYSKLDPYEQYF. The CDR3 nucleotides are TGTGCCAGCAGTTACTCGAAACTAGATCCCTACGAGCAGTACTTC.

The chain joins TRBV6-2 or TRBV6-3 to TRBJ2-4; possible D gene TRBD1, 5 bases. CDR1 is MNHEY, CDR2 SVGEGT, per germline. This CDR3 spans 16 amino acids. V lost 5 bases to trimming and J lost 8 bases, with 22 bases between them. The CDR3 DNA follows: TGTGCCAGCAGTAGAGGACAAACTTTTGGTTGGGACATTCAGTACTTC. This translates into CASSRGQTFGWDIQYF.

The V and J genes are TRBV5-4 and TRBJ1-1, with 8 bases matching TRBD1. Germline trimming cut 2 bases from V and 5 bases from J; bases unmatched to any gene: 11. CDR3 length equals 16 residues. CDR1 and CDR2 from the germline V gene are SGHNT and YYREEE (reference sequence). CDR3 loop: CASSFGATGVGTEAFF. The CDR3 DNA sequence: TGTGCCAGCAGCTTTGGTGCGACAGGGGTTGGAACTGAAGCTTTCTTT.

The rearrangement joins TRBV19 to TRBJ1-4; 8 bases map to TRBD1. The J segment lost 12 bases and the V segment lost 6 bases, leaving 12 bases of the junction unmatched. This CDR3 has 14 amino acids. The V gene's germline CDR1 is LNHDA and CDR2 SQIVND (reference sequence). The CDR3 region is CASSGTGGLAELFF. DNA for the CDR3: TGTGCCAGTAGCGGGACAGGAGGCCTTGCGGAACTGTTTTTT.

J is TRBJ2-7 and V is TRBV6-5; 9 bases are shared with TRBD2. CDR3 length: 15 amino acids. The ends lost 6 bases at V and 7 bases at J; junction bases unmatched: 13. Germline lookup yields CDR1 MNHEY and CDR2 SVGAGI. CDR3 DNA sequence: TGTGCCAGCAGCCCAACCTCCGGCGGGAGGGTTGAGCAGTACTTC. This sequence encodes CASSPTSGGRVEQYF.